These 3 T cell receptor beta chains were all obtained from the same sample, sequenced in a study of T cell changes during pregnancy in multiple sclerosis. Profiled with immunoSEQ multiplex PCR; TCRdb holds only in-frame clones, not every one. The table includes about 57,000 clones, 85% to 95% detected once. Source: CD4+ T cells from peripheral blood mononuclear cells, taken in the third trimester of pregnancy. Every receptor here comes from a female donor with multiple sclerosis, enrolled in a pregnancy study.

The CDR3 DNA is TGTGCCAGTAGTATCCAGCGGGGGGGCCGGGATACGCAGTATTTT. It translates to CASSIQRGGRDTQYF. This chain connects TRBV19 to TRBJ2-3; 10 bases are shared with TRBD2. CDR1 LNHDA and CDR2 SQIVND come from the germline V gene (reference sequence). There are 15 residues in the CDR3. Trimming at V came to 3 bases and at J to 6 bases, leaving 6 bases not matched to a gene.

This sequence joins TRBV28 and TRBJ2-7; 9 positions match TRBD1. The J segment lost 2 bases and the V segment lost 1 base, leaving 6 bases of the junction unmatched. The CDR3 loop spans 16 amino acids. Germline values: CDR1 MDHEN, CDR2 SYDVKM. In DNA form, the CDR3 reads TGTGCCAGCAGTTTATCAGGACAGGGGTCCACCTACGAGCAGTACTTC. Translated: CASSLSGQGSTYEQYF.

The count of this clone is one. CDR3 region: CASSSGTGSSYEQYF. In DNA form, the CDR3 reads TGTGCCAGCAGCTCAGGGACAGGGTCATCCTACGAGCAGTACTTC. The chain couples TRBV5-4 to TRBJ2-7; 9 nucleotides match TRBD1. The V segment lost 3 bases and the J segment 1 base; nucleotides outside the gene matches: 5. Germline-derived CDR1 and CDR2 are SGHNT and YYREEE (reference sequence). The CDR3 runs to 15 residues.